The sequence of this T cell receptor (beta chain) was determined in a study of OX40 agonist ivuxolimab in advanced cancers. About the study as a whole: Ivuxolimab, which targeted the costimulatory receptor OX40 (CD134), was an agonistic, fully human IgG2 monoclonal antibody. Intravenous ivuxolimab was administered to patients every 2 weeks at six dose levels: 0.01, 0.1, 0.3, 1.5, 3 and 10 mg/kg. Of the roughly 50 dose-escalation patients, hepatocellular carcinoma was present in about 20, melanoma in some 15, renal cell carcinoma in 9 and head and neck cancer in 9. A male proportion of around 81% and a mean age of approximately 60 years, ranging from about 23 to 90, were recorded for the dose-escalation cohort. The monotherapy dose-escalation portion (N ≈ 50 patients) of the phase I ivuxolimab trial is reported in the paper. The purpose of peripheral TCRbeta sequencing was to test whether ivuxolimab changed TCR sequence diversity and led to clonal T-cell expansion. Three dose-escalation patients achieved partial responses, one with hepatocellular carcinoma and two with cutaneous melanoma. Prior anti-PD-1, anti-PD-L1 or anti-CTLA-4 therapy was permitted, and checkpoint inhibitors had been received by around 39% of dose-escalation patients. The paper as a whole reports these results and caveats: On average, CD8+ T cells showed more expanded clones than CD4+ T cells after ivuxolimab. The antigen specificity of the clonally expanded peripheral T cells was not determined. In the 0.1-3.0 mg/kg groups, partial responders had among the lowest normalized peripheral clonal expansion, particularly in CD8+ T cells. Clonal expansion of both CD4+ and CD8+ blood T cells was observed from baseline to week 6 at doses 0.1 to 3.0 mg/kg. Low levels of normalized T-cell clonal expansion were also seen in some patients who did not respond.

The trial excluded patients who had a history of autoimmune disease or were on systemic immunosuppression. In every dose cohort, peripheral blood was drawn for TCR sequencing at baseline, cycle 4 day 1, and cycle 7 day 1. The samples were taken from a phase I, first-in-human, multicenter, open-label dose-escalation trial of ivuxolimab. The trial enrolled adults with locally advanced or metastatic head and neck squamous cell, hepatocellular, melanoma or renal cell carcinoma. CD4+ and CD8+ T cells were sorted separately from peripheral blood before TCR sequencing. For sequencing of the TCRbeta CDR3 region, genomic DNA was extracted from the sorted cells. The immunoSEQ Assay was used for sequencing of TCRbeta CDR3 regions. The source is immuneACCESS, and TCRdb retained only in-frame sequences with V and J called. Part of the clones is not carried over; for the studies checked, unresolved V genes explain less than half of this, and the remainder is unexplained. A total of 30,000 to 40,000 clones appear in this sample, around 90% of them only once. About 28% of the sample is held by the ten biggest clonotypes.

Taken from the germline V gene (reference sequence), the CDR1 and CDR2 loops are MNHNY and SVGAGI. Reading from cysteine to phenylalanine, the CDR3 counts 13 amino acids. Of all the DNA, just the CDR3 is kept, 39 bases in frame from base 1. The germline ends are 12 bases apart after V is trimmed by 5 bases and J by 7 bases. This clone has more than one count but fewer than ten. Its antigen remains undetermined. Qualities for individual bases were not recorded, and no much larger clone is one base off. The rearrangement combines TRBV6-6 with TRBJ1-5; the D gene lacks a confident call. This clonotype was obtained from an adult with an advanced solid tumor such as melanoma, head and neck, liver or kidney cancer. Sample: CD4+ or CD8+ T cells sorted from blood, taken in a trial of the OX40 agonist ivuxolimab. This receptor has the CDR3 CASSPSNGQPQHF. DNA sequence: TGTGCCAGCAGTCCCTCCAACGGCCAGCCCCAGCATTTT.